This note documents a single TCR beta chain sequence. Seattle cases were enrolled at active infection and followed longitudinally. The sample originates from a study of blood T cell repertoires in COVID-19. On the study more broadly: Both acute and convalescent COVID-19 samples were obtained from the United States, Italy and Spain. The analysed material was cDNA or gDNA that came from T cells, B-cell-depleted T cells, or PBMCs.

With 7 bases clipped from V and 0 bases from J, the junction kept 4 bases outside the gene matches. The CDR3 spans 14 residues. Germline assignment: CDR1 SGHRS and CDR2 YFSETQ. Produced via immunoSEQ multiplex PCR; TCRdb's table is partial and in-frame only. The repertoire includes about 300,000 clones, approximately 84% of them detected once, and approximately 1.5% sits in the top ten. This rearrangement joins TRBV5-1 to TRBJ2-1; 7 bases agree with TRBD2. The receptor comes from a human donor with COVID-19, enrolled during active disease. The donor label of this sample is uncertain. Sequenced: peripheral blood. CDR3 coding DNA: TGCGCCAGCGGGGGGGAAAGCTCCTACAATGAGCAGTTCTTC. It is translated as CASGGESSYNEQFF.